The TCR beta chain described here comes from a study of graft-versus-host responses after intestinal transplantation. Libraries were prepared by immunoSEQ multiplex PCR; TCRdb keeps only in-frame clonotypes and omits some of them. The table records 95,000 to 110,000 clones, more than 75% of them present only once. Turning to this clone: Antigen specificity is unknown.

The V and J ends lost 0 bases and 4 bases respectively, with 3 bases between them. Germline V gene lookup returns CDR1 GTSNPN and CDR2 SVGIG (reference sequence). The CDR3 sequence is 11 residues long. The starting material was unstimulated CD4+ T cells sorted from spleen or lymph node cells, obtained before intestinal transplant. V and J are TRBV30 and TRBJ2-5; unclear D gene. This sequence originates from a human donor who received an intestinal transplant. The CDR3, as DNA: TGTGCCTGGAGTGTAAGAGAGACCCAGTACTTC. Translating gives CAWSVRETQYF.